The clone carrying this T cell receptor (beta chain) showed up just a few times. The antigen remains undetermined. The sample comes from a study of neurological immune-mediated disorders. Whole-study findings and limits: The repertoires of 18 of 34 multiple sclerosis patients fell into one related-CDR3 cluster (a possible signature) under phylogenetic grouping. TCR clonal expansion peaked in HTLV-1-associated myelopathy patients and was lowest in multiple sclerosis patients.

The CDR3 length is 15 residues. Germline CDR1 reads SGHTA; CDR2 reads FQGNSA. J was trimmed by 1 base and V by 7 bases; bases with no gene match: 8. Time point specified: longitudinal time-point 2. Synthesis of cDNA used 5'RACE (with 10-nucleotide random UMIs). Every sequencing run generated in excess of 170 million TCR-beta sequences. These sequences covered 15-18 subjects. One entry per CDR3 protein results from TCRdb running MiXCR on the 5' RACE reads. The sample records 80,000 to 100,000 distinct CDR3 sequences, approximately 5.8% being singletons. The rearrangement joins TRBV7-2 to TRBJ2-7; 9 bases agree with TRBD1. Sequenced input: PBMCs. This clonotype was obtained from a woman in her sixties with multiple sclerosis. The CDR3 region is CASMPPGTGSYEQYF. As DNA, the CDR3 is TGTGCCAGCATGCCCCCCGGGACAGGGTCCTACGAGCAGTACTTC.